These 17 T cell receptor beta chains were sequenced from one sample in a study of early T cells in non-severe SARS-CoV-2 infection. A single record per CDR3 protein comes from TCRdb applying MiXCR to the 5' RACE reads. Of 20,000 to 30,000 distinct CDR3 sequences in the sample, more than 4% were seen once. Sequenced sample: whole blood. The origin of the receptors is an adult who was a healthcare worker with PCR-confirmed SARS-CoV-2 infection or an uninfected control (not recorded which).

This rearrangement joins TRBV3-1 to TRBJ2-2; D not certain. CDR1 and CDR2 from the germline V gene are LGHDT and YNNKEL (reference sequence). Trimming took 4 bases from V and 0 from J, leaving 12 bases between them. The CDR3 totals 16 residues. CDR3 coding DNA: TGTGCCAGCAGCCCCCGACGGCGCACGAACACCGGGGAGCTGTTTTTT. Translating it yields CASSPRRRTNTGELFF.

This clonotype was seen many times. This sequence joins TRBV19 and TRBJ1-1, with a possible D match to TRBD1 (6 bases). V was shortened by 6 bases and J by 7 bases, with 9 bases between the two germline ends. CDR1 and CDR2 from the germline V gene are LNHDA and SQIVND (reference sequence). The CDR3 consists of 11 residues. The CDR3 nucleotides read TGTGCCAGTAGGGGGACAATTGAAGCTTTCTTT. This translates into CASRGTIEAFF. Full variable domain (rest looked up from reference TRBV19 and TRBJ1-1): DGGITQSPKYLFRKEGQNVTLSCEQNLNHDAMYWYRQDPGQGLRLIYYSQIVNDFQKGDIAEGYSVSREKKESFPLTVTSAQKNPTAFYLCASRGTIEAFFGQGTRLTVV.

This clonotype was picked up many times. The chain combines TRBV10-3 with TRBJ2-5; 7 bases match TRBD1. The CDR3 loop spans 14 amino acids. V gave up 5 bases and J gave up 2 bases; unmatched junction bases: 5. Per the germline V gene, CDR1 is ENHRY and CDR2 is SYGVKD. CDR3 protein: CAISTGVGQETQYF. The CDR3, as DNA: TGTGCCATCAGTACAGGGGTAGGGCAAGAGACCCAGTACTTC.

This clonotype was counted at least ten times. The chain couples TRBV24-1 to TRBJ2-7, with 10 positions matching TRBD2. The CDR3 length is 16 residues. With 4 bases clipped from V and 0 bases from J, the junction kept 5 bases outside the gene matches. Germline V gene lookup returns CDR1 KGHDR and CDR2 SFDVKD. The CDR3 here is CATSDSSSGSSYEQYF. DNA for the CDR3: TGTGCCACCAGTGACTCCTCTAGCGGGAGCTCCTACGAGCAGTACTTC.

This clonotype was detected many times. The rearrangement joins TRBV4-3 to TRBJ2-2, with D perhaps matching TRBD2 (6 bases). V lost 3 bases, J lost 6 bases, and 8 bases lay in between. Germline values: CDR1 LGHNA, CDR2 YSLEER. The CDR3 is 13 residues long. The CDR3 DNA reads TGCGCCAGCAGCCAGTGGGAGGCCGGGGAGCTGTTTTTT. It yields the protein CASSQWEAGELFF.

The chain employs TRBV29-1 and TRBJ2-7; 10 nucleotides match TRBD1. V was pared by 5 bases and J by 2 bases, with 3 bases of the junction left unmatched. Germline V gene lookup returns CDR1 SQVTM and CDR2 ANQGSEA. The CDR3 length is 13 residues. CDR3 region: CSVFGQGAYEQYF. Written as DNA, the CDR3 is TGCAGCGTTTTTGGACAGGGGGCCTACGAGCAGTACTTC.

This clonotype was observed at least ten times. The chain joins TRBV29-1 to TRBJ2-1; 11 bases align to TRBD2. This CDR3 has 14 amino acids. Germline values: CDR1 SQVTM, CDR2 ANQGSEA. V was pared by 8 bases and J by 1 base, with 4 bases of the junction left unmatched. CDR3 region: CSSLAGGSYNEQFF. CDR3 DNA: TGCAGCTCGTTAGCGGGAGGGTCCTACAATGAGCAGTTCTTC.

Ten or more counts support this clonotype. The CDR3 reads CASSWRVGSYNEQFF. As DNA, the CDR3 is TGTGCCAGCAGCTGGCGGGTGGGCTCCTACAATGAGCAGTTCTTC. The rearrangement joins TRBV7-8 to TRBJ2-1; the D gene is possibly TRBD2 (5 bases). From germline, CDR1 is SGHVS and CDR2 FQNEAQ. The V gene lost 4 bases and the J gene lost 0 bases, with 10 bases spanning the gap. This CDR3 spans 15 amino acids. Variable domain in full (rest from reference TRBV7-8 and TRBJ2-1): GAGVSQSPRYKVAKRGQDVALRCDPISGHVSLFWYQQALGQGPEFLTYFQNEAQLDKSGLPSDRFFAERPEGSVSTLKIQRTQQEDSAVYLCASSWRVGSYNEQFFGPGTRLTVL.

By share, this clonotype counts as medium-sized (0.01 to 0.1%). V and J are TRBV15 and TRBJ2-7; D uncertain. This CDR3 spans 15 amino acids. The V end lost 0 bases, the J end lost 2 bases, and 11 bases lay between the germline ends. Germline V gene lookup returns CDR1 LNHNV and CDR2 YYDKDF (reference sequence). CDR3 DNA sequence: TGTGCCACCAGCAGAGATACGGAGCAAACCTACGAGCAGTACTTC. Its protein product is CATSRDTEQTYEQYF.

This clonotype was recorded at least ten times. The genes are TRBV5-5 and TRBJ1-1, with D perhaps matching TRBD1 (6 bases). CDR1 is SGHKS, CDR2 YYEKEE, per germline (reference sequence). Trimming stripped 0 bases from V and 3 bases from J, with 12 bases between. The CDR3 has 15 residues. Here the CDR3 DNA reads TGTGCCAGCAGCTTGGTCGTCAGGGGATACACTGAAGCTTTCTTT. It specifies CASSLVVRGYTEAFF.

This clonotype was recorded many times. CDR3 amino acids: CASSPGVEQYF. CDR3 sequence (DNA): TGTGCCAGCAGTCCGGGGGTCGAGCAGTACTTC. The chain couples TRBV16 to TRBJ2-7; possible D gene TRBD2, 6 bases. CDR3 size: 11 residues. Germline-derived CDR1 and CDR2 are KGHSY and FQNENV. V lost 6 bases and J 6 bases, leaving 9 bases between the germline ends.

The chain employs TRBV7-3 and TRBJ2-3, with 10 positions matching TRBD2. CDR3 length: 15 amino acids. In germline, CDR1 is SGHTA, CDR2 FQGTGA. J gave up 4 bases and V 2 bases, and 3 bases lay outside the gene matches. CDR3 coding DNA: TGTGCCAGCAGCTTACTAGCGGGAGCTGCAGATACGCAGTATTTT. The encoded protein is CASSLLAGAADTQYF.

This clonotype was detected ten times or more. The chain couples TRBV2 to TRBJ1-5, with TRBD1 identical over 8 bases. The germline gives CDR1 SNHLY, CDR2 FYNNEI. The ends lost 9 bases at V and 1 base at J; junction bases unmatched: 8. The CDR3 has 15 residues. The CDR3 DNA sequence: TGTGCCAGTCTTCCGGGACAGGCGAGCAATCAGCCCCAGCATTTT. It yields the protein CASLPGQASNQPQHF.

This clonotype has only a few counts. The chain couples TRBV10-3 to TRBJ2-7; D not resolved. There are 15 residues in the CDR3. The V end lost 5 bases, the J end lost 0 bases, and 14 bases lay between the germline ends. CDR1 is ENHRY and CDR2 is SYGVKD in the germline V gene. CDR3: CAISSQDVGSYEQYF. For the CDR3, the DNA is TGTGCCATCAGTTCCCAGGACGTAGGCTCCTACGAGCAGTACTTC.

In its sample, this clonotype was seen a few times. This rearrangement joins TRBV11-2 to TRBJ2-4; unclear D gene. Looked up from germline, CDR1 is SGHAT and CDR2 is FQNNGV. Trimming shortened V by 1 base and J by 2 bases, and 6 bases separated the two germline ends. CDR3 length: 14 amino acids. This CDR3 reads CASSLAQSKNIQYF. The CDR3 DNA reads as TGTGCCAGCAGCTTAGCTCAGTCCAAAAACATTCAGTACTTC.

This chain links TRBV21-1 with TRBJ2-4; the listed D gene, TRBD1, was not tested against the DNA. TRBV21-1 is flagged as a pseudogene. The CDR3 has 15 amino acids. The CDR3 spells CARTPSRRTKNIQYF. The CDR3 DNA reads TGTGCCAGAACCCCCTCTAGAAGAACCAAAAACATTCAGTACTTC.

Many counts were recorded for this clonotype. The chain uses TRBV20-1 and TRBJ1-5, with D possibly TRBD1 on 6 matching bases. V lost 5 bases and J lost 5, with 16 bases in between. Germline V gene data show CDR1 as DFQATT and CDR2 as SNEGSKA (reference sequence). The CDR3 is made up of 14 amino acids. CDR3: CSAGGQDSYQPQHF. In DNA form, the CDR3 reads TGCAGTGCTGGGGGCCAAGACAGTTATCAGCCCCAGCATTTT.